This is a list of T cell receptor beta chains from one sample in a study of identical twins. TCRdb re-called the 5' RACE reads through MiXCR, storing one row per CDR3 protein. The sample lists around 480,000 distinct CDR3 sequences, 14% occurring once. The sample was also linked to a second study, of yellow fever vaccine responses in identical twins.

The sequenced sample consisted of CD4+ T cells sorted from blood. Receptor source: a woman younger than 35 in good health. CDR3s include the opening cysteine and the closing phenylalanine or tryptophan.

V	J	CDR3
TRBV6-1	TRBJ1-4	CASSRGWGRNEKLFF
TRBV27	TRBJ2-7	CASSLRARNEQYF
TRBV28	TRBJ2-1	CASSPGLAGVWVSYNEQFF
TRBV5-1	TRBJ2-2	CASSPEGGELFF
TRBV27	TRBJ2-1	CASRERERNEQFF
TRBV5-4	TRBJ2-7	CASSSERSSYEQYF
TRBV7-9	TRBJ2-1	CASSPPGASENEQFF
TRBV5-6	TRBJ2-7	CASNPGLTLVDEQYF
TRBV29-1	TRBJ1-5	CSLSQDRGDNQPQHF
TRBV2	TRBJ2-5	CATRDTQETQYF